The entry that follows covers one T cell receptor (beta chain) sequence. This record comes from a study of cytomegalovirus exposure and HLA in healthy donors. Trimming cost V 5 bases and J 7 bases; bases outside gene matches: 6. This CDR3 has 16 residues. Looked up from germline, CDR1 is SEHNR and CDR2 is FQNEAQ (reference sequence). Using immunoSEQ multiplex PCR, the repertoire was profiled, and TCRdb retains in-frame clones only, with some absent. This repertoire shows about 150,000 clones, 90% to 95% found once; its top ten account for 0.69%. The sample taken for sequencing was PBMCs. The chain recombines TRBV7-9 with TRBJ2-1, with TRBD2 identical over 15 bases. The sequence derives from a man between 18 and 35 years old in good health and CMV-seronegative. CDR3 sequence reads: CASSPPGTSGRNEQFF. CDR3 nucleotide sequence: TGTGCCAGCAGCCCCCCCGGGACTAGCGGGAGGAATGAGCAGTTCTTC. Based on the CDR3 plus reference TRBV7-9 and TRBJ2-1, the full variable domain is DTGVSQNPRHKITKRGQNVTFRCDPISEHNRLYWYRQTLGQGPEFLTYFQNEAQLEKSRLLSDRFSAERPKGSFSTLEIQRTEQGDSAMYLCASSPPGTSGRNEQFFGPGTRLTVL.